This T cell receptor beta chain appears in the sequencing data of a study of glioma-infiltrating T cells after dendritic cell vaccination. Amplification used 60 V beta primers and 13 J beta primers. Data came from immunoSEQ multiplex PCR; TCRdb stores just in-frame clones and leaves some out. Here the sample spans roughly 98,000 clones, 80% to 90% being singletons. None of the glioblastoma patients had an isocitrate dehydrogenase mutation. The CDR3 sequence is 12 residues long. Trimming removed 4 bases from V and 2 bases from J, with 5 bases in between. Germline V CDR1 and CDR2: SGHRS, YFSETQ. The clonotype originates from a human donor with glioblastoma. Sequences were derived from blood, sampled before dendritic cell vaccination. J is TRBJ2-3 and V is TRBV5-1, with D uncertain. This CDR3 reads CASSIHTDTQYF. In DNA, the CDR3 is TGCGCCAGCAGCATTCACACAGATACGCAGTATTTT.